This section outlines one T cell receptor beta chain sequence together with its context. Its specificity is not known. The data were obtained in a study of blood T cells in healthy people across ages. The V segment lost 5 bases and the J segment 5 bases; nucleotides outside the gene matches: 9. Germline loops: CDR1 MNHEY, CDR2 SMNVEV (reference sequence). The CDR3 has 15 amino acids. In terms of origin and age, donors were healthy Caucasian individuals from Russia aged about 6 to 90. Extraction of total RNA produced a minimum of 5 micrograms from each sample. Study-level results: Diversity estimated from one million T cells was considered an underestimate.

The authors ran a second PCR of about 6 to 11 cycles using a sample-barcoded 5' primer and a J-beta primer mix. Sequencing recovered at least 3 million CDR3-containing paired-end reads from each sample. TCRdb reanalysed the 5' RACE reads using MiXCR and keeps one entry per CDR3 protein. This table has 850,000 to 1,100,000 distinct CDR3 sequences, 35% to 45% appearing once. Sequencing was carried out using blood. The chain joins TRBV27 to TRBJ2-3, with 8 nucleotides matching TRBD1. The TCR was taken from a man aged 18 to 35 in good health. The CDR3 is CASSPPRGLIDTQYF. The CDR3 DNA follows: TGTGCCAGCAGTCCCCCCAGGGGGCTTATAGATACGCAGTATTTT.